Listed below are T cell receptor beta chains from one sample, sequenced in a study of blood T cell repertoires in COVID-19. The assay was immunoSEQ multiplex PCR, and TCRdb's table has in-frame clones only and misses some. Here the sample spans about 200,000 clones, roughly 81% being singletons. Specimen: peripheral blood. The receptors were sampled from a woman in her sixties or seventies with active or convalescent COVID-19. Both conserved end residues are part of each CDR3. A D gene is named only where the DNA matches it firmly. For some rows the clone size is stated as once, few or many, or as a class when expanded; others skip it.

j_gene | abundance | v_gene | d_gene | CDR3nt | CDR3aa
TRBJ1-1 | . | TRBV5-1 | . | TGCGCCAGCAGCTTGGCGTCAGACACTGAAGCTTTCTTT | CASSLASDTEAFF
TRBJ2-1 | . | TRBV3-1/TRBV3-2 | . | TGTGCCAGCAGGGGAGCCAATGAGCAGTTCTTC | CASRGANEQFF
TRBJ1-2 | . | TRBV6-5 | TRBD1 | TGTGCCATTGACCGGGACAGACTCTATGGCTACACCTTC | CAIDRDRLYGYTF
TRBJ2-3 | once | TRBV6-1 | . | TGTGCCAGCAGTGAAGCCTCCCTTGGCACAGATACGCAGTATTTT | CASSEASLGTDTQYF
TRBJ2-1 | . | TRBV11-2 | TRBD2 | TGTGCCAGCAGCTTAGTTATGGCTAGCGGGAGTGAGCAGTTCTTC | CASSLVMASGSEQFF
TRBJ2-5 | . | TRBV5-4 | . | TGTGCCAGCAGCCTTGCGGGCGGGACTGCGGAGACCCAGTACTTC | CASSLAGGTAETQYF
TRBJ1-2 | . | TRBV13 | . | TGTGCCAGCAGCCCGGCGATAGGGAGTTATGGCTACACCTTC | CASSPAIGSYGYTF
TRBJ2-7 | . | TRBV2 | . | TGTGCCAGCAGTCGAACTAGGTACGAGCAGTACTTC | CASSRTRYEQYF
TRBJ2-1 | . | TRBV28 | . | TGTGCCAGCAGTTTATGGCTACCAAATGAGCAGTTCTTC | CASSLWLPNEQFF
TRBJ2-7 | . | TRBV5-1 | TRBD2 | TGCGCCAGCAGCTTTGGACTAGCGGATAACTACGAGCAGTACTTC | CASSFGLADNYEQYF
TRBJ1-5 | . | TRBV4-2 | . | TGTGCCAGCAGCCAAGATGAGGGTCAGCCCCAGCATTTT | CASSQDEGQPQHF
TRBJ2-1 | . | TRBV5-5 | . | TGTGCCAGCTTACTTACTGCAACTCGGGGGAATGAGCAGTTCTTC | CASLLTATRGNEQFF
TRBJ2-3 | . | TRBV18 | . | TGTGCCAGCTCACCCTCAACTAGCTTTGGGGATACGCAGTATTTT | CASSPSTSFGDTQYF
TRBJ2-7 | . | TRBV6-5 | TRBD1 | TGTGCCAGCAGTTCGACAGGGAACTCCTACGAGCAGTACTTC | CASSSTGNSYEQYF
TRBJ2-3 | . | TRBV5-1 | . | TGCGCCAGCAGCTCATCCATTGGACAAATAACAGATACGCAGTATTTT | CASSSSIGQITDTQYF
TRBJ1-6 | few | TRBV30 | . | TGTGCCTGGACTCCAAGGGGAGGGGTTGGTTCACCCCTCCACTTT | CAWTPRGGVGSPLHF